These 22 T cell receptor beta chains were all obtained from the same sample, sequenced in a study of long-term antiretroviral therapy in people with HIV. Survey-level immunoSEQ v3.0 assays were run. This table comes from immunoSEQ multiplex PCR, and its TCRdb copy is limited to in-frame clones, with some not included. Of roughly 17,000 clones in the sample, roughly 77% are singletons; the top ten hold about 8.2%. Specimen: unsorted PBMCs, collected 0.3 years after starting antiretroviral therapy. The origin of the receptors is a young man with HIV.

CDR3 in DNA: TGTGCCAGCTCGGGACAGGGTTTTGTAAGCGCTGAAGCTTTCTTT. As protein: CASSGQGFVSAEAFF. The gene calls are TRBV2 and TRBJ1-1; 9 nucleotides match TRBD1. The CDR3 loop spans 15 amino acids. Germline CDR1 is SNHLY and CDR2 is FYNNEI. V was clipped by 8 bases and J by 6 bases; unmatched bases: 13.

As regards this clone: This same CDR3 is encoded by further DNA sequences in the sample. CDR3 sequence: CASSFRGTYEQYF. Here the CDR3 DNA reads TGTGCCAGCAGTTTCAGGGGGACCTACGAGCAGTACTTC. The chain carries TRBV28 and TRBJ2-7; TRBD1 aligns across 7 bases. J was trimmed by 2 bases and V by 3 bases; bases with no gene match: 1. The CDR3 consists of 13 residues. The germline V gene has CDR1 MDHEN and CDR2 SYDVKM.

The chain employs TRBV6-5 and TRBJ1-2; unclear D gene. CDR3 length: 11 amino acids. The germline V gene encodes CDR1 MNHEY and CDR2 SVGAGI. Deletions cut 7 bases from V and 6 bases from J, with 9 bases between. The CDR3 loop is CASTRMDGYTF. The CDR3 coding sequence is TGTGCCAGCACCCGGATGGATGGCTACACCTTC.

The chain is built from TRBV5-5 and TRBJ2-5; TRBD2 matches 9 bases. The V gene end was trimmed by 6 bases and the J gene end by 4 bases; junction bases not matched to a gene: 13. This CDR3 comprises 16 residues. Germline V CDR1 and CDR2: SGHKS, YYEKEE (reference sequence). CDR3 residues: CASTGEIAGALETQYF. In DNA, the CDR3 is TGTGCCAGCACCGGTGAGATAGCGGGGGCCCTAGAGACCCAGTACTTC.

The V call is TRBV5-1, the J call TRBJ2-7; 9 bases agree with TRBD2. This CDR3 comprises 14 residues. With 0 bases clipped from V and 3 bases from J, the junction kept 1 base outside the gene matches. Germline CDR1 is SGHRS and CDR2 is YFSETQ. Written as DNA, the CDR3 is TGCGCCAGCAGCTTGGGTAGCGGGGGCTACGAGCAGTACGTC. This translates into CASSLGSGGYEQYV.

The J gene is TRBJ1-4, the V gene TRBV6-5, with D perhaps TRBD1 (5 bases). This CDR3 has 14 amino acids. CDR1 is MNHEY and CDR2 is SVGAGI in the germline V gene. With 5 bases removed from V and 2 bases from J, the gap between germline ends came to 9 bases. This chain's CDR3 is CASSRGWTNEKLFF. The CDR3, as DNA: TGTGCCAGCAGTCGGGGGTGGACTAATGAAAAACTGTTTTTT.

This clone appeared a single time. The J gene is TRBJ2-5, the V gene TRBV19; D is perhaps TRBD2 (6 bases). V lost 4 bases and J lost 7, with 16 bases in between. The germline V gene has CDR1 LNHDA and CDR2 SQIVND (reference sequence). This CDR3 region has 14 residues. The CDR3 region is CASSNRDWKGTQYF. CDR3 coding DNA: TGTGCCAGTAGTAACCGGGACTGGAAGGGGACCCAGTACTTC.

The chain uses TRBV20-1 and TRBJ2-7; the D gene is possibly TRBD2 (5 bases). Germline V CDR1 and CDR2: DFQATT, SNEGSKA (reference sequence). This CDR3 has 11 amino acids. V was trimmed by 7 bases and J by 4 bases, leaving 11 bases between them. This chain's CDR3 is CSVGIYYEQYF. CDR3 DNA sequence: TGCAGTGTCGGGATCTATTACGAGCAGTACTTC.

This clone was seen a handful of times. The V and J genes are TRBV7-9 and TRBJ1-5; D remains unclear. This CDR3 contains 14 residues. The ends were cut back, 2 bases at V and 5 bases at J, with 10 bases in the middle. The germline V gene has CDR1 SEHNR and CDR2 FQNEAQ (reference sequence). The CDR3, as DNA: TGTGCCAGCAGCTTATCTGGGTCAGATCAGCCCCAGCATTTT. As protein: CASSLSGSDQPQHF.

This chain connects TRBV11-2 to TRBJ1-4; no clear D. The CDR3 is 13 amino acids. Germline lookup yields CDR1 SGHAT and CDR2 FQNNGV. Trimming shortened V by 4 bases and J by 6 bases, and 9 bases separated the two germline ends. Written as DNA, the CDR3 is TGTGCCAGCAGCTCCAAACGTGATGAAAAACTGTTTTTT. Protein product: CASSSKRDEKLFF.

The gene calls are TRBV7-9 and TRBJ1-1; the D gene is possibly TRBD1 (6 bases). V lost 5 bases to trimming and J lost 4 bases, with 14 bases between them. Germline V gene sequence: CDR1 SEHNR, CDR2 FQNEAQ (reference sequence). The CDR3 sequence is 14 residues long. Here the CDR3 DNA reads TGTGCCAGCAGCACCCCAGGGGTTCGCACTGAAGCTTTCTTT. Amino acids: CASSTPGVRTEAFF.

The chain uses TRBV4-2 and TRBJ2-7, with 10 positions matching TRBD2. The CDR3 contains 15 residues. The trim removed 4 bases at V and 2 bases at J, leaving 5 bases unmatched. Germline values: CDR1 LGHNA, CDR2 YNFKEQ. The CDR3 region has the DNA TGTGCCAGCAGCCCCTTAGCGGGGGGTCCCTACGAGCAGTACTTC. Protein product: CASSPLAGGPYEQYF.

The gene calls are TRBV5-1 and TRBJ2-5; possibly TRBD1 for D (5 bases). Germline CDR1 and CDR2: SGHRS and YFSETQ. This CDR3 contains 15 residues. V lost 0 bases and J 3 bases, leaving 12 bases between the germline ends. CDR3 residues: CASSLALLGEETQYF. The DNA for the CDR3 is TGCGCCAGCAGCTTGGCCCTCTTAGGGGAAGAGACCCAGTACTTC.

This sequence joins TRBV5-6 and TRBJ2-5, with TRBD1 as a possible D gene (6 bases). This CDR3 is 13 amino acids long. V shed 1 base and J shed 5 bases, with 9 bases lying between them. Germline V gene sequence: CDR1 SGHDT, CDR2 YYEEEE. CDR3 sequence (DNA): TGTGCCAGCAGCTTGCAGGGGACGGAGACCCAGTACTTC. Its translation is CASSLQGTETQYF.

V and J are TRBV6-1 and TRBJ1-5; D gene unclear. Germline CDR1 and CDR2: MNHNS and SASEGT. The CDR3 is made up of 15 amino acids. Trimming left V 0 bases short and J 4 bases short, with 10 bases between. The CDR3 sequence: CASSEAVGGNQPQHF. In DNA form, the CDR3 reads TGTGCCAGCAGTGAAGCAGTGGGAGGGAATCAGCCCCAGCATTTT.

The chain combines TRBV28 with TRBJ2-7; the match to TRBD1 covers 8 bases. V dropped 4 bases and J dropped 3; count of bases not matched to a gene: 5. The CDR3 totals 14 residues. The V gene's germline CDR1 is MDHEN and CDR2 SYDVKM. CDR3 coding DNA: TGTGCCAGCAGTTCGGGACAGGCGCGCTACGAGCAGTACTTC. The encoded protein is CASSSGQARYEQYF.

This chain connects TRBV4-2 to TRBJ2-2; 8 positions agree with TRBD1. CDR1 and CDR2 (germline): LGHNA, YNFKEQ. This CDR3 is 15 amino acids long. Losses at the gene ends were 2 bases for V and 7 bases for J; bases not matched to a gene: 6. DNA of the CDR3: TGTGCCAGCAGCCAACGGACAGGGCTGAACGGGGAGCTGTTTTTT. This translates into CASSQRTGLNGELFF.

V usage is TRBV9 and J usage is TRBJ1-1; possibly TRBD1 for D (5 bases). The CDR3 loop spans 14 amino acids. Germline CDR1 is SGDLS and CDR2 is YYNGEE. V was trimmed by 4 bases and J by 0 bases, leaving 10 bases between them. The CDR3 region is CASSRTGLNTEAFF. The CDR3 DNA follows: TGTGCCAGCAGCAGAACAGGACTGAACACTGAAGCTTTCTTT. Full variable domain (rest looked up from reference TRBV9 and TRBJ1-1): DSGVTQTPKHLITATGQRVTLRCSPRSGDLSVYWYQQSLDQGLQFLIQYYNGEERAKGNILERFSAQQFPDLHSELNLSSLELGDSALYFCASSRTGLNTEAFFGQGTRLTVV.

V gene TRBV15 combines with J gene TRBJ2-1; D is unresolved. The CDR3 covers 15 residues. From germline, CDR1 is LNHNV and CDR2 YYDKDF (reference sequence). Trimming stripped 3 bases from V and 9 bases from J, with 18 bases between. The CDR3 DNA follows: TGTGCCACCAGCAGGACCGCCGAAGTGTTGGGTGAGCAGTTCTTC. This translates into CATSRTAEVLGEQFF.

The chain employs TRBV9 and TRBJ2-6, with unresolved D. Germline V lookup: CDR1 SGDLS, CDR2 YYNGEE. The CDR3 has 16 residues. Trimming stripped 0 bases from V and 0 bases from J, with 7 bases between. CDR3 sequence: CASSVVLDSGANVLTF. CDR3 DNA sequence: TGTGCCAGCAGCGTAGTCCTAGACTCTGGGGCCAACGTCCTGACTTTC.

The V call is TRBV10-2, the J call TRBJ2-7; TRBD1 agrees at 10 bases. V lost 7 bases and J lost 3; bases outside the gene matches: 3. The CDR3 consists of 13 residues. Germline V lookup: CDR1 WSHSY, CDR2 SAAADI. The DNA for the CDR3 is TGCGCCAGCACCGGACAGGGGGGCTACGAGCAGTACTTC. Protein product: CASTGQGGYEQYF.

This clone was detected once. This sequence joins TRBV9 and TRBJ2-6; D is unresolved. The V and J ends lost 3 bases and 0 bases respectively, with 4 bases between them. Germline V CDR1 and CDR2: SGDLS, YYNGEE. The CDR3 extends over 14 amino acids. The CDR3 bases are TGTGCCAGCAGCGGGAACTCTGGGGCCAACGTCCTGACTTTC. Translation gives CASSGNSGANVLTF.